This entry is about one TCR beta chain. Its specificity is unknown. Assay used: immunoSEQ multiplex PCR; TCRdb lists only in-frame clones, some missing. The repertoire has some 15,000 clones, about two thirds of them found once; the top ten carry more than 2.5%. The entry originates in a study of Tregs in tolerant kidney transplant recipients. Turning to the study itself: CD4+CD25+CD127- cells came from roughly 3-day belatacept mixed lymphocyte reactions, some with 5-day graft donor restimulation.

The CDR3 sequence is 15 residues long. Trimming stripped 3 bases from V and 2 bases from J, with 13 bases between. Per germline, CDR1 LNHNV and CDR2 YYDKDF (reference sequence). Study-wide points: Validation in larger populations is needed because few patients were studied.

V and J are TRBV15 and TRBJ1-1; D possibly corresponds to TRBD1 (6 bases). The sequenced sample consisted of Tregs from blood cultured with allogeneic cells. The source of this sequence is a human donor in good health. CDR3 region: CATSRGGTKNTEAFF. As DNA, the CDR3 is TGTGCCACCAGCAGGGGGGGGACAAAAAACACTGAAGCTTTCTTT.